This T cell receptor (beta chain) was observed in a study of cytomegalovirus exposure and HLA in healthy donors. Overall study findings and caveats: Listed as cytomegalovirus-associated were 150 to 200 TCR beta chains.

With respect to this clone: Its antigen is not known.

Primers: 60 Vbeta forward and 13 Jbeta reverse. TCRdb keeps only in-frame clones here, not all; method: immunoSEQ multiplex PCR. The sample shows 200,000 or so clones, about 75% of them seen only once. J gave up 0 bases and V 8 bases, and 4 bases lay outside the gene matches. CDR3 length: 13 amino acids. The V gene's germline CDR1 is SGHTA and CDR2 FQGNSA. The sample was PBMCs. The TCR was taken from a man aged 18 to 29 in good health and CMV-seronegative. The chain carries TRBV7-2 and TRBJ2-7; 7 nucleotides line up with TRBD2. The CDR3 here is CASGRDRSYEQYF. The CDR3 nucleotides read TGTGCCAGCGGGAGGGACCGCTCCTACGAGCAGTACTTC.